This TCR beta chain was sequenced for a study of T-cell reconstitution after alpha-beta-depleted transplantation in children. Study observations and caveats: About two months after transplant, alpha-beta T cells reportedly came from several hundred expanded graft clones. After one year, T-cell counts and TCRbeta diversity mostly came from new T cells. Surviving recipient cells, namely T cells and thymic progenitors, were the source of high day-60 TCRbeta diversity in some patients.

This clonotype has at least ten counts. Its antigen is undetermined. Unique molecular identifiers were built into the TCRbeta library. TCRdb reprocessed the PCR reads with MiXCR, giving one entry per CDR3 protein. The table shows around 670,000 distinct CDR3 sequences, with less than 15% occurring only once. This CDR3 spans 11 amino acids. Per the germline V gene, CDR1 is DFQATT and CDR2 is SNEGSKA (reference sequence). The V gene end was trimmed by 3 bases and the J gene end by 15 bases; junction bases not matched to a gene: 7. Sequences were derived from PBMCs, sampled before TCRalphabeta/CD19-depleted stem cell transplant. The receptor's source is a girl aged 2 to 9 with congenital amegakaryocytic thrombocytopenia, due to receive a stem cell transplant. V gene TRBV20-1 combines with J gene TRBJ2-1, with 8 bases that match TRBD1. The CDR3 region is CSARFQGAWFF. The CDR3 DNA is TGCAGTGCTAGGTTTCAGGGGGCATGGTTCTTC.